This entry lists 30 T cell receptor beta chains sequenced from one sample in a study of T-cell reconstitution after alpha-beta-depleted transplantation in children. Study results and caveats: Among T cells one year after transplant, newly produced cells accounted for most counts and diversity.

Researchers prepared the TCRbeta library using unique molecular identifiers, the study reports. A single record per CDR3 protein comes from TCRdb applying MiXCR to the PCR reads. Of fewer than 350,000 distinct CDR3 sequences detected, 6.5% to 9% appear once; the ten largest clones hold approximately 9%. Which antigens these TCRs recognize remains unknown. This specimen was peripheral blood, taken 360 days after TCRalphabeta/CD19-depleted stem cell transplant. All receptors come from a female patient aged 2-10 years who had a stem cell transplant for Fanconi anemia, so the T cells may come from the graft donor.

This clonotype appeared many times. V usage is TRBV20-1 and J usage is TRBJ1-5; 10 positions agree with TRBD1. The CDR3 length is 13 residues. The germline gives CDR1 DFQATT, CDR2 SNEGSKA (reference sequence). Trimming removed 5 bases from V and 5 bases from J; junction bases left unmatched: 3. The CDR3 spells CSASGTGDQPQHF. CDR3 nucleotides: TGCAGTGCTTCCGGGACAGGGGATCAGCCCCAGCATTTT.

The table lists this clonotype with many counts. The chain recombines TRBV28 with TRBJ2-7; 7 bases agree with TRBD2. CDR1 is MDHEN and CDR2 is SYDVKM in the germline V gene. Trimming took 3 bases from V and 4 from J; bases not matched to a gene: 3. The CDR3 contains 13 residues. The CDR3 DNA sequence: TGTGCCAGCAGTTTCGGGGGGAGTTACGAGCAGTACGTC. It codes for CASSFGGSYEQYV.

In its sample, this clonotype was seen many times. The rearrangement uses TRBV10-3 and TRBJ2-3, with 9 bases matching TRBD2. Germline V CDR1 and CDR2: ENHRY, SYGVKD. The CDR3 extends over 17 amino acids. The ends lost 2 bases at V and 5 bases at J; junction bases unmatched: 11. This CDR3 is CAISEQKGVAGVDTQYF. For the CDR3, the DNA is TGTGCCATCAGTGAGCAGAAGGGGGTAGCGGGAGTAGATACGCAGTATTTT.

This clonotype has at least ten counts. V is TRBV7-9 and J is TRBJ1-1, with 8 bases that match TRBD1. V was clipped by 5 bases and J by 4 bases; unmatched bases: 12. Germline CDR1 and CDR2: SEHNR and FQNEAQ (reference sequence). This CDR3 is 16 amino acids long. CDR3 in DNA: TGTGCCAGCAGCCGACAGACAGGGGCTAGGAGCACTGAAGCTTTCTTT. Amino acid sequence: CASSRQTGARSTEAFF.

In this sample, this clonotype turned up many times. The chain employs TRBV5-1 and TRBJ1-1; 7 bases are a match to TRBD1. Germline CDR1 and CDR2: SGHRS and YFSETQ. V lost 6 bases, J lost 7 bases, and 6 bases stayed unmatched. This CDR3 is 12 amino acids long. CDR3 sequence (DNA): TGCGCCAGCACGGACGACAGGGTTGAAGCTTTCTTT. It yields the protein CASTDDRVEAFF. The whole variable domain, filled in from reference TRBV5-1 and TRBJ1-1, reads KAGVTQTPRYLIKTRGQQVTLSCSPISGHRSVSWYQQTPGQGLQFLFEYFSETQRNKGNFPGRFSGRQFSNSRSEMNVSTLELGDSALYLCASTDDRVEAFFGQGTRLTVV.

By share of the sample, this clonotype is medium-sized. This chain links TRBV25-1 with TRBJ2-7, with no clear D. CDR3 length equals 13 residues. Trimming pared 4 bases from V and 2 bases from J, leaving 9 bases between. CDR1 and CDR2 (germline): MGHDK, SYGVNS. For the CDR3, the DNA is TGTGCCAGCAGTGGGCAGCCTGCCTACGAGCAGTACTTC. Residues: CASSGQPAYEQYF.

This clonotype has a count of ten or more. The J gene is TRBJ2-2, the V gene TRBV5-1; no clear D. V was clipped by 1 base and J by 6 bases, with 7 bases between them. CDR3 length: 13 amino acids. Germline-derived CDR1 and CDR2 are SGHRS and YFSETQ. The CDR3: CASSLLPAGELFF. The CDR3 DNA is TGCGCCAGCAGCTTGCTGCCGGCCGGGGAGCTGTTTTTT.

The chain has TRBV2 and TRBJ2-1; 10 nucleotides align to TRBD2. The CDR3 extends over 14 amino acids. The germline gives CDR1 SNHLY, CDR2 FYNNEI. V was clipped by 9 bases and J by 14 bases; unmatched bases: 16. The CDR3: CASNLAGGRMGEFF. CDR3 nucleotide sequence: TGTGCCAGTAACTTAGCGGGGGGCCGCATGGGGGAGTTCTTC.

This clonotype was detected ten times or more. This chain links TRBV28 with TRBJ2-3; TRBD1 aligns across 8 bases. The V gene end was trimmed by 5 bases and the J gene end by 2 bases; junction bases not matched to a gene: 6. Germline V gene data show CDR1 as MDHEN and CDR2 as SYDVKM. This CDR3 is built from 15 residues. CDR3 loop: CASSLRTGYTDTQYF. DNA of the CDR3: TGTGCCAGCAGTCTGCGGACAGGGTACACAGATACGCAGTATTTT.

This clonotype appeared a few times. J is TRBJ2-7 and V is TRBV30; D gene ambiguous. CDR3 size: 13 residues. The V gene's germline CDR1 is GTSNPN and CDR2 SVGIG (reference sequence). V lost 0 bases and J 2 bases, leaving 8 bases between the germline ends. The CDR3 sequence is CAWSVRLTYEQYF. The CDR3 DNA follows: TGTGCCTGGAGTGTACGTCTCACCTACGAGCAGTACTTC.

There are many counts of this clonotype. The chain employs TRBV6-1 and TRBJ2-7; TRBD1 is a possible D gene (5 bases). Germline lookup yields CDR1 MNHNS and CDR2 SASEGT. Trimming pared 6 bases from V and 3 bases from J, leaving 15 bases between. The CDR3 contains 14 residues. The CDR3 is CASSPLGLNYEQYF. The CDR3 DNA reads as TGTGCCAGCAGCCCATTGGGGCTGAACTACGAGCAGTACTTC.

The chain carries TRBV3-1 and TRBJ2-3; D is unclear. V was clipped by 4 bases and J by 1 base, with 15 bases between them. The CDR3 covers 16 residues. Germline V gene data show CDR1 as LGHDT and CDR2 as YNNKEL (reference sequence). The CDR3 loop reads CASSLSITHRTDTQYF. The CDR3 DNA follows: TGTGCCAGCAGCCTTTCCATAACTCATCGCACAGATACGCAGTATTTT.

At least ten counts were recorded for this clonotype. The chain couples TRBV5-1 to TRBJ2-2; the D gene is possibly TRBD1 (5 bases). CDR3 length equals 12 residues. V was pared by 2 bases and J by 6 bases, with 5 bases between. CDR1 is SGHRS, CDR2 YFSETQ, per germline. CDR3 coding DNA: TGCGCCAGCAGCTTCAGGGCCGGGGAGCTGTTTTTT. The encoded protein is CASSFRAGELFF.

This clonotype has more than one count but fewer than ten. The chain joins TRBV4-2 to TRBJ2-5, with TRBD2 identical over 8 bases. There are 15 residues in the CDR3. With V trimmed by 4 bases and J by 5 bases, 9 bases remained unmatched. Germline V CDR1 and CDR2: LGHNA, YNFKEQ. The CDR3 region has the DNA TGTGCCAGCAGCCCCGGAGCCGGACTAGCTGAGACCCAGTACTTC. It is translated as CASSPGAGLAETQYF.

This clonotype was recorded at least ten times. Here the CDR3 reads CARPGGRNEQFF. CDR3 DNA: TGTGCCAGACCGGGAGGGAGAAATGAGCAGTTCTTC. The chain carries TRBV27 and TRBJ2-1; 8 nucleotides line up with TRBD2. The V segment lost 9 bases and the J segment 7 bases; nucleotides outside the gene matches: 5. The germline V gene has CDR1 MNHEY and CDR2 SMNVEV (reference sequence). The CDR3 loop spans 12 amino acids.

This clonotype has a count of ten or more. V is TRBV15 and J is TRBJ2-1; 11 bases line up with TRBD2. The germline V gene encodes CDR1 LNHNV and CDR2 YYDKDF (reference sequence). The CDR3 extends over 16 amino acids. J was trimmed by 4 bases and V by 3 bases; bases with no gene match: 5. In DNA, the CDR3 is TGTGCCACCAGCAGGTTGGGGACTAGCGGTTACAATGAGCAGTTCTTC. This translates into CATSRLGTSGYNEQFF. The variable domain in full, with the rest retrieved from reference TRBV15 and TRBJ2-1, is DAMVIQNPRYQVTQFGKPVTLSCSQTLNHNVMYWYQQKSSQAPKLLFHYYDKDFNNEADTPDNFQSRRPNTSFCFLDIRSPGLGDTAMYLCATSRLGTSGYNEQFFGPGTRLTVL.

This clonotype has a count of ten or more. The chain employs TRBV7-9 and TRBJ1-1, with D unresolved. Trimming left V 3 bases short and J 1 base short, with 6 bases between. CDR1 and CDR2 (germline): SEHNR, FQNEAQ (reference sequence). This CDR3 is 13 amino acids long. This CDR3 is CASSLEANTEAFF. In nucleotides, the CDR3 is TGTGCCAGCAGCTTGGAGGCGAACACTGAAGCTTTCTTT. Drawing the rest from reference TRBV7-9 and TRBJ1-1, the complete variable domain is DTGVSQNPRHKITKRGQNVTFRCDPISEHNRLYWYRQTLGQGPEFLTYFQNEAQLEKSRLLSDRFSAERPKGSFSTLEIQRTEQGDSAMYLCASSLEANTEAFFGQGTRLTVV.

In its sample, this clonotype was seen many times. The gene calls are TRBV19 and TRBJ2-1; D remains ambiguous. The V and J ends lost 4 bases and 8 bases respectively, with 9 bases between them. The CDR3 loop spans 12 amino acids. Per the germline V gene, CDR1 is LNHDA and CDR2 is SQIVND (reference sequence). CDR3 coding DNA: TGTGCCAGTAGTACCGACCGGGATGAGCAGTTCTTC. Protein sequence: CASSTDRDEQFF.

The chain has TRBV27 and TRBJ2-3; either TRBD1 or TRBD2 may supply D (5 bases each). V shed 1 base and J shed 2 bases, with 13 bases lying between them. CDR1 and CDR2 from the germline V gene are MNHEY and SMNVEV (reference sequence). The CDR3 runs 16 residues. DNA of the CDR3: TGTGCCAGCAGTTTATTGGCCCTCGGGGCCACAGATACGCAGTATTTT. Protein product: CASSLLALGATDTQYF.

This clonotype has ten or more counts. The V gene is TRBV5-1, the J gene TRBJ1-2; D not resolved. The CDR3 sequence is 15 residues long. V was clipped by 4 bases and J by 3 bases, with 16 bases between them. Germline lookup yields CDR1 SGHRS and CDR2 YFSETQ. The CDR3 DNA sequence: TGCGCCAGCAGCGGCACAGTCCCTGGAGACTATGGCTACACCTTC. Translation: CASSGTVPGDYGYTF.

This chain's CDR3 is CASSVDPLAGKHYNEQFF. For the CDR3, the DNA is TGTGCCAGCAGCGTAGACCCCTTAGCGGGAAAACACTACAATGAGCAGTTCTTC. The chain uses TRBV9 and TRBJ2-1; 8 bases line up with TRBD2. Looked up from germline, CDR1 is SGDLS and CDR2 is YYNGEE. The CDR3 loop spans 18 amino acids. J gave up 3 bases and V 0 bases, and 11 bases lay outside the gene matches.

The table lists this clonotype with many counts. The gene calls are TRBV5-4 and TRBJ2-3, with no clear D. Between the trimmed V and J ends, which lost 2 bases and 2 bases, there was a span of 9 bases. From germline, CDR1 is SGHNT and CDR2 YYREEE (reference sequence). This CDR3 contains 14 residues. DNA for the CDR3: TGTGCCAGCAGCTTATGGGCGGCCACAGATACGCAGTATTTT. Encoded protein: CASSLWAATDTQYF.

The chain couples TRBV6-1 to TRBJ1-2; D is ambiguous. Trimming cost V 4 bases and J 4 bases, with 10 bases left between them. The germline V gene encodes CDR1 MNHNS and CDR2 SASEGT. The CDR3 length is 13 residues. As DNA, the CDR3 is TGTGCCAGCAGTGTTGGTCGGGCCTATGGCTACACCTTC. It encodes CASSVGRAYGYTF.

In this sample, this clonotype turned up many times. The rearrangement joins TRBV12-3 or TRBV12-4 to TRBJ2-7, with 13 bases matching TRBD2. CDR3 length: 16 amino acids. J gave up 4 bases and V 5 bases, and 8 bases lay outside the gene matches. The CDR3 region is CASSPGTSGKTYEQYF. As DNA, the CDR3 is TGTGCCAGCAGTCCCGGGACTAGCGGGAAGACTTACGAGCAGTACTTC.

The J gene is TRBJ2-1, the V gene TRBV11-3; a weak D match, TRBD2 (6 bases). From germline, CDR1 is SGHNT and CDR2 YENEEA. CDR3 length: 13 amino acids. Trimming cost V 5 bases and J 7 bases, with 12 bases left between them. CDR3 sequence (DNA): TGTGCCAGCAGCATTCTTGCGGGGAATGAGCAGTTCTTC. This gives the protein CASSILAGNEQFF.

The chain couples TRBV20-1 to TRBJ1-2, with 8 bases identical to TRBD1. Germline trimming cut 2 bases from V and 4 bases from J; bases unmatched to any gene: 15. CDR1 DFQATT and CDR2 SNEGSKA come from the germline V gene (reference sequence). The length of the CDR3 is 17 residues. The CDR3 protein is CSARLADREPTTYGYTF. CDR3 in DNA: TGCAGTGCTAGATTAGCGGACAGGGAGCCAACTACCTATGGCTACACCTTC.

This clonotype was picked up one time. The chain carries TRBV20-1 and TRBJ2-1; D may be TRBD2 (6 bases). Germline CDR1 is DFQATT and CDR2 is SNEGSKA (reference sequence). The CDR3 is 14 amino acids. Trimming left V 5 bases short and J 6 bases short, with 17 bases between. CDR3 DNA sequence: TGCAGTGCTCACGACCCCGGGGGTACCAATGAGCAGTTCTTC. It translates to CSAHDPGGTNEQFF.

This clonotype was counted many times. This chain uses TRBV7-9 with TRBJ2-7; D is undetermined. V lost 2 bases, J lost 9 bases, and 14 bases lay in between. The V gene's germline CDR1 is SEHNR and CDR2 FQNEAQ (reference sequence). The CDR3 is made up of 13 amino acids. CDR3 residues: CASSLIQPRAQYV. In DNA form, the CDR3 reads TGTGCCAGCAGCTTAATCCAGCCTCGGGCGCAGTACGTC.

This clonotype was seen ten or more times. This chain connects TRBV15 to TRBJ2-7, with D tentatively TRBD2 (6 bases). Germline values: CDR1 LNHNV, CDR2 YYDKDF (reference sequence). V was trimmed by 8 bases and J by 5 bases, leaving 10 bases between them. The CDR3 has 11 residues. The CDR3 bases are TGTGCCACCCGAGGAGGGAACGAGCAGTACTTC. It codes for CATRGGNEQYF.

Concerning this clonotype itself: As the CDR3 is not closed by the conserved phenylalanine or tryptophan, this likely results from a read error. The chain employs TRBV12-3 or TRBV12-4 and TRBJ1-6; D remains ambiguous. The CDR3 is 15 residues long. V lost 4 bases to trimming and J lost 6 bases, with 13 bases between them. In DNA form, the CDR3 reads TGTGCCAGCAGTTGGGGTACTCGGGGTAATTCACCCCTCCACCTT. Encoded protein: CASSWGTRGNSPLHL.